Below, one TCR beta chain is given with its context. The data were taken from a study of blood T cell repertoires in COVID-19. TCRdb keeps only in-frame clones here, not all; method: immunoSEQ multiplex PCR. The table shows about 290,000 clones, with around 85% occurring only once. In germline, CDR1 is MNHNS, CDR2 SASEGT. There are 15 residues in the CDR3. Germline trimming cut 3 bases from V and 2 bases from J; bases unmatched to any gene: 6. This clonotype was sampled from a woman between 45 and 65 years old with active or convalescent COVID-19. Sequenced sample: peripheral blood. The genes are TRBV6-1 and TRBJ2-7; 8 bases are a match to TRBD2. The CDR3 DNA follows: TGTGCCAGCAGTGACCCGGGACTAGGTCCCTACGAGCAGTACTTC. Translation gives CASSDPGLGPYEQYF.